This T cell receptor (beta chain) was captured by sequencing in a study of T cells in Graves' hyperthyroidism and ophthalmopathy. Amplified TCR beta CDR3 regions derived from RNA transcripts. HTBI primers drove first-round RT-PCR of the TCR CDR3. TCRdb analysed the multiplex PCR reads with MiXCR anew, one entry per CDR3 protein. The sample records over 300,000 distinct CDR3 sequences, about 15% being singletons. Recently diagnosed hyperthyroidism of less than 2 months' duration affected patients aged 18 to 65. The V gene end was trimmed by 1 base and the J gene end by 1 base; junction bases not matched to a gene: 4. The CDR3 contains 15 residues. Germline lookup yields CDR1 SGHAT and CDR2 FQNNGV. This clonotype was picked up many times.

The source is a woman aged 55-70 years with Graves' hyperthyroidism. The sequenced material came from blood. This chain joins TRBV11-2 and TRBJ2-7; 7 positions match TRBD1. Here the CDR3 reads CASSLARRGSYEQYF. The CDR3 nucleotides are TGTGCCAGCAGCTTAGCTCGCAGGGGGTCCTACGAGCAGTACTTC. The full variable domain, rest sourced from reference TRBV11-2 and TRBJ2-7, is EAGVAQSPRYKIIEKRQSVAFWCNPISGHATLYWYQQILGQGPKLLIQFQNNGVVDDSQLPKDRFSAERLKGVDSTLKIQPAKLEDSAVYLCASSLARRGSYEQYFGPGTRLTVT.